This entry is about one T cell receptor beta chain. Its cognate antigen is unknown. Germline CDR1 reads ENHRY; CDR2 reads SYGVKD. Trimming removed 10 bases from V and 8 bases from J, with 15 bases in between. CDR3 size: 13 residues. Controls had myeloablative marrow grafts with methotrexate and calcineurin inhibitor, sampled at 1 year. The record originates from a study of T cells after posttransplantation cyclophosphamide. Findings of the study overall: Recipient CMV seropositivity and CMV reactivation strongly tracked TRB clonality. Blood and skin or GI T cell repertoires showed limited TRB overlap. Donor-recipient repertoire similarity was low at 1-2 months, rising over year one.

Assay used: immunoSEQ multiplex PCR; TCRdb lists only in-frame clones, some missing. Altogether fewer than 25,000 clones are present, roughly 90% being singletons, with the ten largest covering around 8%. The sample consisted of PBMCs, taken after an allogeneic stem cell transplant with a calcineurin inhibitor and methotrexate. This TCR came from a female patient aged 50-65 years who received an allogeneic stem cell transplant from an unrelated donor, was CMV-positive, and had chronic GVHD only. Some T cells may possibly be graft donor cells. This rearrangement joins TRBV10-3 to TRBJ1-6; perhaps TRBD1 as D (5 bases). The CDR3 is CATRAGGDSPLHF. In nucleotides, the CDR3 is TGTGCCACCCGCGCGGGAGGGGATTCACCCCTCCACTTT.